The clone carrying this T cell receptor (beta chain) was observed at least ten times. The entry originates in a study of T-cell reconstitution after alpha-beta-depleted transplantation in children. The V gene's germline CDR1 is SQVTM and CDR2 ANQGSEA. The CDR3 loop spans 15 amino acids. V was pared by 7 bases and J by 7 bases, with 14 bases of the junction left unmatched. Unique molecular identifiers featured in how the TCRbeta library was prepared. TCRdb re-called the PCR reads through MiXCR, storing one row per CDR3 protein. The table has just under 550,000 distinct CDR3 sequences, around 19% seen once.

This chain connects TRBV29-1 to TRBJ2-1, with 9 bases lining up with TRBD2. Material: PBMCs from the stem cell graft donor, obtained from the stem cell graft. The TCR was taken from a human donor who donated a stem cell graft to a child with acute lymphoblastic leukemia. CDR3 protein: CSGVRVAGVKNEQFF. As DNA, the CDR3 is TGCAGCGGCGTGAGGGTAGCGGGAGTTAAGAATGAGCAGTTCTTC.